These T cell receptor beta chains were read from a single sample in a study of shared clonotypes between healthy human individuals. The table came from immunoSEQ multiplex PCR; TCRdb's copy has only in-frame clones and leaves some out. The sample lists around 2,000,000 clones, over 85% occurring once. The sample taken for sequencing was naive CD4+ T cells sorted from blood. The origin of the receptors is a young man in good health. The CDR3 runs from the conserved cysteine through the conserved F or W. The order of the fields is V gene, clone size, D gene, J gene, CDR3 DNA, CDR3 protein. D genes are given only for firm matches. Rows give clone size only sometimes, using once, few, many, or a class for an expanded clone.

v_gene: TRBV11-2; abundance: NA; d_gene: NA; j_gene: TRBJ2-7; CDR3nt: TGTGCCAGCAGCCGTCTCGGCGGCCCCCTTACCTACGAGCAGTACTTC; CDR3aa: CASSRLGGPLTYEQYF
v_gene: TRBV29-1; abundance: NA; d_gene: NA; j_gene: TRBJ1-1; CDR3nt: TGCAGCGTGGAGGGGGCTTTCTTT; CDR3aa: CSVEGAFF
v_gene: TRBV19; abundance: NA; d_gene: TRBD2; j_gene: TRBJ2-1; CDR3nt: TGTGCCAGTAGTATCCCAGCGGGAGGATTGTACAATGAGCAGTTCTTC; CDR3aa: CASSIPAGGLYNEQFF
v_gene: TRBV28; abundance: once; d_gene: NA; j_gene: TRBJ2-7; CDR3nt: TGTGCCAGCAGTTATATAAGCGTCTTTTACGAGCAGTACTTC; CDR3aa: CASSYISVFYEQYF
v_gene: TRBV5-1; abundance: NA; d_gene: TRBD1; j_gene: TRBJ2-3; CDR3nt: TGCGCCAGCAGCCTACTCACAGGGGGGAGCGGCACAGATACGCAGTATTTT; CDR3aa: CASSLLTGGSGTDTQYF
v_gene: TRBV6-1; abundance: NA; d_gene: NA; j_gene: TRBJ2-7; CDR3nt: TGTGCCAGCAGTGTCTATGCAGGGACCTACGAGCAGTACTTC; CDR3aa: CASSVYAGTYEQYF
v_gene: TRBV7-2; abundance: NA; d_gene: TRBD1; j_gene: TRBJ2-1; CDR3nt: TGTGCCAGCAGCTCGGACAGGGGCTCCTACAATGAGCAGTTCTTC; CDR3aa: CASSSDRGSYNEQFF
v_gene: TRBV2; abundance: NA; d_gene: NA; j_gene: TRBJ2-3; CDR3nt: TGTGCCAGCAGTGGGGGGCGACCTAGCACAGATACGCAGTATTTT; CDR3aa: CASSGGRPSTDTQYF
v_gene: TRBV9; abundance: NA; d_gene: NA; j_gene: TRBJ2-3; CDR3nt: TGTGCCAGCAGCGTAGGCCCCGGGACGTCAGATACGCAGTATTTT; CDR3aa: CASSVGPGTSDTQYF
v_gene: TRBV5-4; abundance: NA; d_gene: NA; j_gene: TRBJ2-7; CDR3nt: TGTGCCAGCAGCCCCAGACAGGATGGACGCGACGAGCAGTACTTC; CDR3aa: CASSPRQDGRDEQYF
v_gene: TRBV9; abundance: few; d_gene: NA; j_gene: TRBJ1-6; CDR3nt: TGTGCCAGCAGCGTAGCTGAGTCACCCCTCCACTTT; CDR3aa: CASSVAESPLHF
v_gene: TRBV6-6; abundance: NA; d_gene: TRBD1; j_gene: TRBJ1-6; CDR3nt: TGTGCCAGCAGGACCCACCAGGGGGGGGATAATTCACCCCTCCACTTT; CDR3aa: CASRTHQGGDNSPLHF
v_gene: TRBV6-5; abundance: NA; d_gene: NA; j_gene: TRBJ1-1; CDR3nt: TGTGCCAGCAGTTACTCGACGGGCGAAGCTTTCTTT; CDR3aa: CASSYSTGEAFF
v_gene: TRBV10-3; abundance: NA; d_gene: NA; j_gene: TRBJ2-1; CDR3nt: TGTGCCATCACCGGGACTCACAATGAGCAGTTCTTC; CDR3aa: CAITGTHNEQFF
v_gene: TRBV4-1; abundance: NA; d_gene: NA; j_gene: TRBJ2-3; CDR3nt: TGCGCCAGCAGCCAAGCTACTAGACAATACACAGATACGCAGTATTTT; CDR3aa: CASSQATRQYTDTQYF
v_gene: TRBV19; abundance: NA; d_gene: NA; j_gene: TRBJ2-6; CDR3nt: TGTGCCAGTAGGGTCCCCCAAACTGGGGCCAACGTCCTGACTTTC; CDR3aa: CASRVPQTGANVLTF
v_gene: TRBV11-2; abundance: NA; d_gene: NA; j_gene: TRBJ2-7; CDR3nt: TGTGCCAGCAGCCCCCTGGGTAAGCAGTACTTC; CDR3aa: CASSPLGKQYF
v_gene: TRBV10-3; abundance: NA; d_gene: TRBD1; j_gene: TRBJ1-5; CDR3nt: TGTGCCATCAGTTCATTTTCAGGGGGGAATCAGCCCCAGCATTTT; CDR3aa: CAISSFSGGNQPQHF
v_gene: TRBV5-6; abundance: NA; d_gene: NA; j_gene: TRBJ1-6; CDR3nt: TGTGCCAGCAGCTTGGCCTTCGTACAGGGAGCGGATTCACCCCTCCACTTT; CDR3aa: CASSLAFVQGADSPLHF
v_gene: TRBV2; abundance: NA; d_gene: NA; j_gene: TRBJ1-2; CDR3nt: TGTGCCAGCAGTTCCCAGCGAGGGGCAGAAGGCTACACCTTC; CDR3aa: CASSSQRGAEGYTF
v_gene: TRBV6-1; abundance: NA; d_gene: NA; j_gene: TRBJ2-5; CDR3nt: TGTGCCAGCAGTGAAGCACTCTCGGGGACCCAGTACTTC; CDR3aa: CASSEALSGTQYF
v_gene: TRBV4-2; abundance: NA; d_gene: TRBD1; j_gene: TRBJ1-2; CDR3nt: TGTGCCAGCAGCCAAAACTGGGGACAGGGTCCCGAAAACTATGGCTACACCTTC; CDR3aa: CASSQNWGQGPENYGYTF
v_gene: TRBV28; abundance: NA; d_gene: TRBD2; j_gene: TRBJ2-5; CDR3nt: TGTGCCAGCAGAGCGGGAGGACACGAGACCCAGTACTTC; CDR3aa: CASRAGGHETQYF
v_gene: TRBV7-7; abundance: NA; d_gene: TRBD2; j_gene: TRBJ2-1; CDR3nt: TGTGCTAGCAGCTTAGGAGGCGGGGGTAGTTACAATGAGCAGTTCTTC; CDR3aa: CASSLGGGGSYNEQFF
v_gene: TRBV4-2; abundance: NA; d_gene: NA; j_gene: TRBJ1-4; CDR3nt: TGTGCCAGCAGCCCTTTTCCCGTTCTGTTTTTT; CDR3aa: CASSPFPVLFF
v_gene: TRBV30; abundance: NA; d_gene: NA; j_gene: TRBJ1-2; CDR3nt: TGTGCCTGGAGTATTGGTCGGGGTTCTAACTATGGCTACACCTTC; CDR3aa: CAWSIGRGSNYGYTF
v_gene: TRBV28; abundance: NA; d_gene: NA; j_gene: TRBJ2-2; CDR3nt: TGTGCCAGCACTACCCCAGGGACCGGGGAGCTGTTTTTT; CDR3aa: CASTTPGTGELFF
v_gene: TRBV19; abundance: NA; d_gene: NA; j_gene: TRBJ2-2; CDR3nt: TGTGCCAGTAGTCCCCCAGGGTATGCCGGGGAGCTGTTTTTT; CDR3aa: CASSPPGYAGELFF
v_gene: TRBV5-1; abundance: NA; d_gene: NA; j_gene: TRBJ2-3; CDR3nt: TGCGCCAGCAGCTTGTATGCTAGCCGGGTTGGAGATACGCAGTATTTT; CDR3aa: CASSLYASRVGDTQYF
v_gene: TRBV28; abundance: NA; d_gene: NA; j_gene: TRBJ1-5; CDR3nt: TGTGCCAGCTTCGGGGATAGCAATCAGCCCCAGCATTTT; CDR3aa: CASFGDSNQPQHF
v_gene: TRBV28; abundance: NA; d_gene: NA; j_gene: TRBJ2-7; CDR3nt: TGTGCCAGCAGTGAATTTAGGGGGGCGTACGAGCAGTACTTC; CDR3aa: CASSEFRGAYEQYF
v_gene: TRBV6-1; abundance: NA; d_gene: NA; j_gene: TRBJ1-5; CDR3nt: TGTGCCAGCAGTGACGGGACCGGGCCCCTTAATCAGCCCCAGCATTTT; CDR3aa: CASSDGTGPLNQPQHF
v_gene: TRBV2; abundance: NA; d_gene: TRBD2; j_gene: TRBJ2-3; CDR3nt: TGTGCCAGCAGTGCGATCGGGGGGACAGATACGCAGTATTTT; CDR3aa: CASSAIGGTDTQYF
v_gene: TRBV15; abundance: NA; d_gene: TRBD1; j_gene: TRBJ1-2; CDR3nt: TGTGCCACCAGCAGGGATCAGGGGGATCGGTATGGCTACACCTTC; CDR3aa: CATSRDQGDRYGYTF
v_gene: TRBV9; abundance: NA; d_gene: TRBD1; j_gene: TRBJ1-6; CDR3nt: TGTGCCAGCAGCGTAAGGGACAGCTCCTATAATTCACCCCTCCACTTT; CDR3aa: CASSVRDSSYNSPLHF
v_gene: TRBV7-9; abundance: NA; d_gene: NA; j_gene: TRBJ2-5; CDR3nt: TGTGCCAGCAGCTTAGCGGGGGGAAAAGAGACCCAGTACTTC; CDR3aa: CASSLAGGKETQYF
v_gene: TRBV5-1; abundance: NA; d_gene: NA; j_gene: TRBJ1-3; CDR3nt: TGCGCCAGCAGCTTGGCCCGGGATATCAGCTCTGGAAACACCATATATTTT; CDR3aa: CASSLARDISSGNTIYF
v_gene: TRBV20-1; abundance: NA; d_gene: TRBD1; j_gene: TRBJ1-1; CDR3nt: TGCAGTGCGATAGGGGGCTTTGAAGCTTTCTTT; CDR3aa: CSAIGGFEAFF